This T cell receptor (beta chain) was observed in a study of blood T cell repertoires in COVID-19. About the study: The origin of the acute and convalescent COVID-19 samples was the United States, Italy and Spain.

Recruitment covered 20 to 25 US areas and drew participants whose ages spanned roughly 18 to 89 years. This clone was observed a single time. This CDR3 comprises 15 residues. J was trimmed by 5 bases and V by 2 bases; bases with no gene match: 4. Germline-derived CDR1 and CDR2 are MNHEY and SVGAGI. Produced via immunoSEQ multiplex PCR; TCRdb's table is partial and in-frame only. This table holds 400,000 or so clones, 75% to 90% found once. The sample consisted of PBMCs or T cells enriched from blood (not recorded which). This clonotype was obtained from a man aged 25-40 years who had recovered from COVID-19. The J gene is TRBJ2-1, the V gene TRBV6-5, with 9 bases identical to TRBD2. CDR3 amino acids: CASSYVAGVNNEQFF. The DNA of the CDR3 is TGTGCCAGCAGTTACGTAGCGGGAGTGAACAATGAGCAGTTCTTC.